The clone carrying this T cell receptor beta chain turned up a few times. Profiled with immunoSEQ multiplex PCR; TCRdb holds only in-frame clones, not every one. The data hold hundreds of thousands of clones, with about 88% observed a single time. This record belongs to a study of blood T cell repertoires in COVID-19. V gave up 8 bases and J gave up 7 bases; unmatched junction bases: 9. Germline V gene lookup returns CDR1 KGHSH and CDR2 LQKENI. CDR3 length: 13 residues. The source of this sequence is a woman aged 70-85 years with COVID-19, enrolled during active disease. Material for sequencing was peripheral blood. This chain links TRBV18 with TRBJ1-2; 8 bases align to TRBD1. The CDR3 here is CASASLQGVGYTF. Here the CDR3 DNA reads TGTGCCAGCGCTTCTCTACAGGGGGTTGGCTACACCTTC.